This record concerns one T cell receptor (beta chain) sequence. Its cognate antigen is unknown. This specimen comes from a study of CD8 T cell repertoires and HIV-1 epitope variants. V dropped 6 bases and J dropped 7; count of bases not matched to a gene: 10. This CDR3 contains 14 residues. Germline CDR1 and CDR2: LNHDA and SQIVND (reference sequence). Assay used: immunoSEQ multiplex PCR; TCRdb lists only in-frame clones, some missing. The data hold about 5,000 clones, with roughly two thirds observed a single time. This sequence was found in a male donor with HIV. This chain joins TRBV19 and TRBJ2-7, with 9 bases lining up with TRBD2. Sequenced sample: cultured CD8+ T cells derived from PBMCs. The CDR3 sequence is CASSLLAGAGEQYF. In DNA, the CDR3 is TGTGCCAGTAGCCTTTTAGCGGGAGCGGGGGAGCAGTACTTC.